This TCR beta chain was captured by sequencing in a study of memory CD4+ T cells and cytomegalovirus serostatus. Whole-study results and caveats: CD4+ memory repertoires contained about 40% of the roughly 160 reported CMV TCRbeta sequences. A US-trained random forest predicted CMV serostatus with median AUC around 0.9.

Single viable CD3+CD4+CD8-CD45RO+ cells were sorted as the memory CD4+ T cells. After thawing, CD4+ T cells were positively selected. Measured with immunoSEQ multiplex PCR; TCRdb has only the in-frame clones, and not every one. Of some 59,000 clones detected, 82% appear once; the ten largest clones hold roughly 0.88%. The length of the CDR3 is 16 residues. Trimming took 5 bases from V and 6 from J; bases not matched to a gene: 9. Germline CDR1 reads MNHEY; CDR2 reads SMNVEV (reference sequence). This clone has a single count. Antigen: not known. The source is an adult in good health and CMV-seronegative. The V gene is TRBV27, the J gene TRBJ2-4; 11 bases match TRBD1. Sequenced material: memory CD4+ T cells from blood. The CDR3 DNA reads as TGTGCCAGCAGTCCAAGGGCGGGACAGGGGGGAAACATTCAGTACTTC. This sequence encodes CASSPRAGQGGNIQYF.